This T cell receptor (beta chain) was obtained from a study of blood T cell repertoires in COVID-19. The overall study: The samples span acute and convalescent COVID-19 from the United States, Italy and Spain. In each case, the material was cDNA or gDNA derived from T cells, B-cell-depleted T cells, or PBMCs.

Authors' analysis steps: Using reference gene primer amplification, nucleated cell counts were estimated. Sequencing was performed with immunoSEQ multiplex PCR; in TCRdb, only in-frame clones are kept and a portion is missing. The DNA was the basis for D and trimming; V, J and clone size are from that table. The data show more than 45,000 clones, less than 95% seen once. The CDR3 extends over 15 amino acids. The germline V gene encodes CDR1 MDHEN and CDR2 SYDVKM. The V gene end was trimmed by 7 bases and the J gene end by 3 bases; junction bases not matched to a gene: 9. V is TRBV28 and J is TRBJ1-5, with 7 nucleotides matching TRBD1. This sequence originates from a human donor in a cohort sampled during active COVID-19. Sequenced material: peripheral blood. The CDR3 here is CASNSGTANNQPQHF. As DNA, the CDR3 is TGTGCCAGCAACTCCGGGACAGCGAACAATCAGCCCCAGCATTTT.